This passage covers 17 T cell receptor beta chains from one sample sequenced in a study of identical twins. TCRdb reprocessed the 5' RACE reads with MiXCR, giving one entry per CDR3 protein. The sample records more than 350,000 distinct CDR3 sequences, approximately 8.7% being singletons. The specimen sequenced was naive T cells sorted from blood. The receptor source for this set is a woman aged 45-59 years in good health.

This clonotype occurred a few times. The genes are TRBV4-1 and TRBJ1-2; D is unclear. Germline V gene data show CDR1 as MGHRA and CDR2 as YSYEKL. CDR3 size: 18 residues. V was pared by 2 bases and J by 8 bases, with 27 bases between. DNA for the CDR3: TGCGCCAGCAGCCAACCGATAGCGAGGTTAGGTCCCGAAGAGGGCTACACCTTC. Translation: CASSQPIARLGPEEGYTF.

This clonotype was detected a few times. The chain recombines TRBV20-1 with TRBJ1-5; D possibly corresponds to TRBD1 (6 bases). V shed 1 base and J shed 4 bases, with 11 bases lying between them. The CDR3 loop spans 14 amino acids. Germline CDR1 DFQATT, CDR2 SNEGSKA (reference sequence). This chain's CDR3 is CSARVGQGNQPQHF. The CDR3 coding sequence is TGCAGTGCTAGAGTGGGACAAGGGAATCAGCCCCAGCATTTT.

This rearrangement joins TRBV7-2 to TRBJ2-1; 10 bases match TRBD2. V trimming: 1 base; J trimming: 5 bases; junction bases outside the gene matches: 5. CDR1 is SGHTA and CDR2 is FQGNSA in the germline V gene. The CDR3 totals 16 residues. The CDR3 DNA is TGTGCCAGCAGCTTAGTTGGGACTAGCGATAACAATGAGCAGTTCTTC. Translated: CASSLVGTSDNNEQFF.

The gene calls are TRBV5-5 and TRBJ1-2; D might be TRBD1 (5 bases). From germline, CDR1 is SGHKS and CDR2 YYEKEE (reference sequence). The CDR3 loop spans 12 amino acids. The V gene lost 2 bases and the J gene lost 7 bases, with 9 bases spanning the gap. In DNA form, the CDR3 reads TGTGCCAGCAGCTTTGGGGCCTCTGGCTACACCTTC. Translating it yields CASSFGASGYTF.

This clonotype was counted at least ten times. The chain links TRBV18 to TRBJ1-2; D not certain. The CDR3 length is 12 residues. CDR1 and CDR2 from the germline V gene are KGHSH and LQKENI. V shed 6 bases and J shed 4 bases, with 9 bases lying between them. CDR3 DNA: TGTGCCAGCTCCTACGATTCCTATGGCTACACCTTC. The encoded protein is CASSYDSYGYTF.

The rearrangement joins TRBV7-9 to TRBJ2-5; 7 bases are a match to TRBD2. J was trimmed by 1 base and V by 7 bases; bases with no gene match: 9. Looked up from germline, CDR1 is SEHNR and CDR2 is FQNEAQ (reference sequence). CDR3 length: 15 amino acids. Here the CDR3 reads CASTEPGLLQETQYF. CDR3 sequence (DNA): TGTGCCAGCACCGAGCCGGGACTACTCCAAGAGACCCAGTACTTC. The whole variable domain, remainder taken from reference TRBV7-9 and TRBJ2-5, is DTGVSQNPRHKITKRGQNVTFRCDPISEHNRLYWYRQTLGQGPEFLTYFQNEAQLEKSRLLSDRFSAERPKGSFSTLEIQRTEQGDSAMYLCASTEPGLLQETQYFGPGTRLLVL.

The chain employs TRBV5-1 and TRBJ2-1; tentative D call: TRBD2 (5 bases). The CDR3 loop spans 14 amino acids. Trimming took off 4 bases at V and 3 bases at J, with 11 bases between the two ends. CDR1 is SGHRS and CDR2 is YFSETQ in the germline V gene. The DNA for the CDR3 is TGCGCCAGCAGCGACCCCGGGGTCTACAATGAGCAGTTCTTC. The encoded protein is CASSDPGVYNEQFF.

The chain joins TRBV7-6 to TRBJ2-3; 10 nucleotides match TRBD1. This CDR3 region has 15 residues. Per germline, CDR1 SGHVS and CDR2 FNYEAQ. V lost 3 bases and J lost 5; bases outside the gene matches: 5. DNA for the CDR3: TGTGCCAGCAGCTTGGGGACAGGGGCGGGAGATACGCAGTATTTT. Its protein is CASSLGTGAGDTQYF.

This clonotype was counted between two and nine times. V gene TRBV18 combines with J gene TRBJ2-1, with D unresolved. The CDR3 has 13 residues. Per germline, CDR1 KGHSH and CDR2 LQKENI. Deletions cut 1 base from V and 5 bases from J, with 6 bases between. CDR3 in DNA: TGTGCCAGCTCACCACAACAGCACAATGAGCAGTTCTTC. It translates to CASSPQQHNEQFF. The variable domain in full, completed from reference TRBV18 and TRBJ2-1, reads NAGVMQNPRHLVRRRGQEARLRCSPMKGHSHVYWYRQLPEEGLKFMVYLQKENIIDESGMPKERFSAEFPKEGPSILRIQQVVRGDSAAYFCASSPQQHNEQFFGPGTRLTVL.

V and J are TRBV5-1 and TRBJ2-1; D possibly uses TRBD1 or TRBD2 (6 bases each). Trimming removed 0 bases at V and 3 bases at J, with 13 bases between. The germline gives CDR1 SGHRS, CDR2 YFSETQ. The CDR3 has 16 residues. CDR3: CASSLGGARHYNEQFF. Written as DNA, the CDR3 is TGCGCCAGCAGCTTGGGGGGGGCAAGACACTACAATGAGCAGTTCTTC.

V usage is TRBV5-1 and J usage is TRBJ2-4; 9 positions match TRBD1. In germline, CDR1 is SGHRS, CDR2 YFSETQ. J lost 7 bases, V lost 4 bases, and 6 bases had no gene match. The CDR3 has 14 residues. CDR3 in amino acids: CASSNGQGSNIQYF. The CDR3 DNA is TGCGCCAGCAGCAACGGACAGGGGTCGAACATTCAGTACTTC.

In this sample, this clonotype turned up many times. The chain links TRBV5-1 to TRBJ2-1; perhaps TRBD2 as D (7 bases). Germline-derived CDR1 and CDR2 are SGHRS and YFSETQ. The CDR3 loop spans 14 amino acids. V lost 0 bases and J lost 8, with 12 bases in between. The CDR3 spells CASSLGGGGHEQFF. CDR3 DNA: TGCGCCAGCAGCTTGGGCGGGGGCGGCCATGAGCAGTTCTTC.

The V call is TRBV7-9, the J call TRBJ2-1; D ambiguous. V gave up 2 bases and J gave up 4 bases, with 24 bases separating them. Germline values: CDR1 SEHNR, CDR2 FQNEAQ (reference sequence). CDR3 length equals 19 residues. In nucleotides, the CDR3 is TGTGCCAGCAGCTTACTACGGCCAGGTCAACCAAGATTGTACAATGAGCAGTTCTTC. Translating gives CASSLLRPGQPRLYNEQFF. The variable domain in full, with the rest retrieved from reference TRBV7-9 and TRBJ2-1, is DTGVSQNPRHKITKRGQNVTFRCDPISEHNRLYWYRQTLGQGPEFLTYFQNEAQLEKSRLLSDRFSAERPKGSFSTLEIQRTEQGDSAMYLCASSLLRPGQPRLYNEQFFGPGTRLTVL.

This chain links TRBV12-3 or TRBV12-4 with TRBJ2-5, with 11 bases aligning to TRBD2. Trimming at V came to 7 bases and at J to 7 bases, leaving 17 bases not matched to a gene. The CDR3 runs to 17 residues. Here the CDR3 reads CASTKTSGRGGDRTQYF. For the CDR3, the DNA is TGTGCCAGCACCAAAACTAGCGGGAGAGGTGGGGATCGGACCCAGTACTTC.

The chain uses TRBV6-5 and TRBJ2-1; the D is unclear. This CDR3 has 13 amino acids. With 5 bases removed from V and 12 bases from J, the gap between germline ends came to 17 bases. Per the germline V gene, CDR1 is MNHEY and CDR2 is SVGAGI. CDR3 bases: TGTGCCAGCAGTCACAAAGTCCCTATGTGGCAGTTCTTC. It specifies CASSHKVPMWQFF.

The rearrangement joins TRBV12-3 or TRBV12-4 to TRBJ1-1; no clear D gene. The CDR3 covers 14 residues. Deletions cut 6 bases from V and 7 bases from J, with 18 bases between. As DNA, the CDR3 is TGTGCCAGCAGCTCCATCTCCGACCCTAATGAAGCTTTCTTT. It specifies CASSSISDPNEAFF.

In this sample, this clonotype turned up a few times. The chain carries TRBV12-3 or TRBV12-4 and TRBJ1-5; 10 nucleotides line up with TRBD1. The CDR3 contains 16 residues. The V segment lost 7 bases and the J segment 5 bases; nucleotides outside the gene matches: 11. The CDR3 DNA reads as TGTGCCAGCACCAAGAGACAGGGGGCGTTTTATCAGCCCCAGCATTTT. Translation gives CASTKRQGAFYQPQHF.